The clone carrying this TCR beta chain has at least ten counts. V lost 4 bases and J lost 5, with 8 bases in between. Germline loops: CDR1 LNHDA, CDR2 SQIVND (reference sequence). This CDR3 has 12 amino acids. This record comes from a study of T cells after yellow fever vaccination. In TCRdb, the 5' RACE reads were re-called with MiXCR into one record per CDR3 protein. The data contain fewer than 20,000 distinct CDR3 sequences, under 5% of them singletons. The sequencing used PBMCs, either bulk or a sorted T-cell subset (CD4+, CD8+, memory, or dextramer-sorted; not recorded which), collected 15 days after the yellow fever booster vaccination. The receptor comes from a young man who received the YFV17D yellow fever vaccine. V usage is TRBV19 and J usage is TRBJ1-1; the D gene is possibly TRBD1 (5 bases). This chain's CDR3 is CASSTGQTEAFF. CDR3 bases: TGTGCCAGTAGTACTGGACAAACTGAAGCTTTCTTT.